This passage covers 9 T cell receptor beta chains from one sample sequenced in a study of shared clonotypes between healthy human individuals. Method: immunoSEQ multiplex PCR; TCRdb's copy keeps in-frame clones and lacks some. Among approximately 2.5 million clones, approximately 94% were seen once, and the ten largest hold about 0.39%. Sequences were obtained from naive CD4+ T cells from PBMCs. The subset was: CD45RA+ positively selected. The source of these receptors is a young man in good health. Some clones in this sample may be carry-over from other donors' samples.

The chain employs TRBV4-2 and TRBJ2-6; 10 nucleotides align to TRBD2. The germline gives CDR1 LGHNA, CDR2 YNFKEQ. The CDR3 is 18 residues long. With V trimmed by 4 bases and J by 4 bases, 10 bases remained unmatched. In nucleotides, the CDR3 is TGTGCCAGCAGCCCGTCTCCCCTAGCGGGAGCCGGGGCCAACGTCCTGACTTTC. This translates into CASSPSPLAGAGANVLTF.

The chain joins TRBV4-1 to TRBJ2-7; 12 bases match TRBD2. This CDR3 spans 15 amino acids. In germline, CDR1 is MGHRA, CDR2 YSYEKL. V was clipped by 1 base and J by 9 bases; unmatched bases: 7. The chain's CDR3 is CASSQGGLAGVRQYF. DNA for the CDR3: TGCGCCAGCAGCCAAGGGGGACTAGCGGGTGTAAGGCAGTACTTC.

The J gene is TRBJ1-1, the V gene TRBV18; TRBD1 matches 10 bases. Germline CDR1 and CDR2: KGHSH and LQKENI. V shed 3 bases, J shed 3 bases, and the junction held 13 bases outside the gene matches. This CDR3 is 18 amino acids long. CDR3 in DNA: TGTGCCAGCTCACCCCTTTCGGGACAGGGGTTGTCGGACACTGAAGCTTTCTTT. It translates to CASSPLSGQGLSDTEAFF.

The genes are TRBV4-1 and TRBJ2-1; 9 nucleotides line up with TRBD1. The V gene's germline CDR1 is MGHRA and CDR2 YSYEKL. Trimming at V came to 3 bases and at J to 10 bases, leaving 7 bases not matched to a gene. The CDR3 covers 14 residues. Written as DNA, the CDR3 is TGCGCCAGCAGCCAGTGGACAGGGGCGCAGGAGCAGTTCTTC. Its protein product is CASSQWTGAQEQFF.

The chain has TRBV7-9 and TRBJ1-1; possibly TRBD1 for D (5 bases). The germline V gene encodes CDR1 SEHNR and CDR2 FQNEAQ (reference sequence). V was clipped by 5 bases and J by 8 bases, with 15 bases between them. The CDR3 loop spans 13 amino acids. The CDR3 coding sequence is TGTGCCAGCAGCCCGAGATGGGACGTCGAAGCTTTCTTT. Amino acid sequence: CASSPRWDVEAFF.

V gene TRBV10-1 combines with J gene TRBJ2-5; 8 bases map to TRBD2. This CDR3 comprises 15 residues. Germline V gene lookup returns CDR1 WNHNN and CDR2 SYGVQD (reference sequence). Trimming removed 4 bases from V and 2 bases from J; junction bases left unmatched: 6. The chain's CDR3 is CASSVSAGAQETQYF. DNA for the CDR3: TGCGCCAGCAGTGTGTCAGCGGGGGCTCAAGAGACCCAGTACTTC.

This chain joins TRBV30 and TRBJ1-2; no clear D. CDR1 and CDR2 (germline): GTSNPN, SVGIG (reference sequence). CDR3 length: 12 amino acids. V was shortened by 6 bases and J by 9 bases, with 17 bases between the two germline ends. CDR3 loop: CACGRAPYRYTF. The CDR3 DNA reads TGTGCCTGCGGGCGGGCCCCATATCGCTACACCTTC. Full variable domain (remainder filled in from reference TRBV30 and TRBJ1-2): SQTIHQWPATLVQPVGSPLSLECTVEGTSNPNLYWYRQAAGRGLQLLFYSVGIGQISSEVPQNLSASRPQDRQFILSSKKLLLSDSGFYLCACGRAPYRYTFGSGTRLTVV.

The chain recombines TRBV7-9 with TRBJ2-1; 9 nucleotides match TRBD2. The CDR3 has 16 amino acids. Germline CDR1 is SEHNR and CDR2 is FQNEAQ (reference sequence). Trimming cost V 1 base and J 7 bases; bases outside gene matches: 8. The CDR3 is CASSLVGTSLANEQFF. CDR3 bases: TGTGCCAGCAGCTTAGTAGGGACTAGCCTTGCAAATGAGCAGTTCTTC.

With regard to this clone: The junction does not match germline at one end; this may be a read error. The CDR3 reads CASSQVVTNSHEQYF. Written as DNA, the CDR3 is TGCGCCAGCAGCCAAGTGGTGACAAACTCCCACGAGCAGTACTTC. This chain connects TRBV4-3 to TRBJ2-7, with D uncertain. Germline CDR1 LGHNA, CDR2 YSLEER. This CDR3 is 15 amino acids long.